This T cell receptor (beta chain) was sequenced during a study of shared clonotypes between healthy human individuals. V lost 3 bases and J 7 bases, leaving 15 bases between the germline ends. CDR1 and CDR2 from the germline V gene are GTSNPN and SVGIG (reference sequence). This CDR3 is 13 amino acids long. CD45RO negativity and positive selection for CCR7 defined naive CD8 cells, a population that excluded terminally differentiated effector memory CD45RA+ cells. Generated by immunoSEQ multiplex PCR, the TCRdb table keeps only in-frame clones and is missing some. The sample includes about 2.1 million clones, about 93% of them seen just once.

Sequencing was carried out using naive CD8+ T cells from PBMCs. This receptor was identified in a man aged 18 to 30 in good health. Some clones in this sample may be carry-over from other donors' samples. The gene calls are TRBV30 and TRBJ1-1; no reliable D call. CDR3 in DNA: TGTGCCTGGAGAGAGGACGGCACCTATGAAGCTTTCTTT. Translating it yields CAWREDGTYEAFF.